This T cell receptor beta chain was sequenced in a study of tumor-infiltrating lymphocytes in primary liver carcinoma. Findings and limits, study-wide: Just about 7-25% of leading clones were found in every one of five regions.

V gave up 4 bases and J gave up 10 bases; unmatched junction bases: 17. Germline V gene sequence: CDR1 SQVTM, CDR2 ANQGSEA. The CDR3 length is 17 residues. A primer matching the constant region was used to make TCR beta cDNA from around 550 ng of total RNA. ARM-PCR, slightly modified, supplied the TCR beta libraries through three nested multiplex PCR rounds. It was with TRBV1-TRBV30 forward primers and a C-beta reverse primer that the first two PCR rounds were run, at 10 cycles each. TCRdb analysed the multiplex PCR reads with MiXCR anew, one entry per CDR3 protein. The sample yields roughly 91,000 distinct CDR3 sequences, 55% to 70% seen once. As for this clonotype: The antigen remains undetermined.

Co-extraction of both nucleic acids (RNA and DNA) used about 20-33 mg of unsorted bulk tissue. Sequenced sample: liver tumor tissue from sampling region 5. Subset meaning: tumor region T5, tumor centre. This clonotype was obtained from a woman aged 60-70 years with primary liver carcinoma and hepatitis B virus infection. V and J are TRBV29-1 and TRBJ2-2, with 11 bases aligning to TRBD2. Here the CDR3 reads CSVGPDGSGRDHVELFF. The CDR3 coding sequence is TGCAGCGTTGGGCCAGATGGTAGCGGGAGGGATCACGTGGAGCTGTTTTTT.